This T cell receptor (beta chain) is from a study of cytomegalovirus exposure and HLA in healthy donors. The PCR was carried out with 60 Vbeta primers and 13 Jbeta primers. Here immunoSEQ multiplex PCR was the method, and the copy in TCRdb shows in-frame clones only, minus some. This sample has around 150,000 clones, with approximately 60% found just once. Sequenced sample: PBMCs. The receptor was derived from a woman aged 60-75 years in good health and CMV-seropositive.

The CDR3 spells CAWSEPNTGELFF. CDR3 in DNA: TGTGCCTGGTCAGAACCGAACACCGGGGAGCTGTTTTTT. This sequence joins TRBV30 and TRBJ2-2; D not resolved. This CDR3 comprises 13 residues. Germline V CDR1 and CDR2: GTSNPN, SVGIG (reference sequence). V lost 5 bases and J lost 0, with 7 bases in between.